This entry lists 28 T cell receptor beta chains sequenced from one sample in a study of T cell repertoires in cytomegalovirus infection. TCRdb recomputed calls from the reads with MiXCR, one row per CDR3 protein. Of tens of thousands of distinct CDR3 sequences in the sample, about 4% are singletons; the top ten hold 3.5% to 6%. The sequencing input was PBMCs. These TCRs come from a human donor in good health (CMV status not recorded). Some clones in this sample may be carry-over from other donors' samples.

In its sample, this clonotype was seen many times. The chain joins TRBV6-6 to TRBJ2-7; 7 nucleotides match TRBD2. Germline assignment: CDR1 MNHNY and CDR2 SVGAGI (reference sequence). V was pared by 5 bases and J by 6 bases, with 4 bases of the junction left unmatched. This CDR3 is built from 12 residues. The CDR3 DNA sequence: TGTGCCAGCAGTCCGGCGGGAGCCGAGCAGTACTTC. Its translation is CASSPAGAEQYF.

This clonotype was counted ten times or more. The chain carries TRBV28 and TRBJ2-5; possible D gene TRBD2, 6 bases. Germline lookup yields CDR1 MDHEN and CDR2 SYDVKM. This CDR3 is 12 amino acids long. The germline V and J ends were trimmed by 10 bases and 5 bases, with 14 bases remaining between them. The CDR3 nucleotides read TGTGCCACTTCGGGACTTGCGGAGACCCAGTACTTC. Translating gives CATSGLAETQYF.

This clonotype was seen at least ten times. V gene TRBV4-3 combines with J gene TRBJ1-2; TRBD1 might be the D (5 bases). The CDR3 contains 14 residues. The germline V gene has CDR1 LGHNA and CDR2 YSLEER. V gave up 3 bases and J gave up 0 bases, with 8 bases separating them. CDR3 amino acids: CASSQETANYGYTF. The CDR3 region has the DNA TGCGCCAGCAGCCAGGAGACAGCTAACTATGGCTACACCTTC.

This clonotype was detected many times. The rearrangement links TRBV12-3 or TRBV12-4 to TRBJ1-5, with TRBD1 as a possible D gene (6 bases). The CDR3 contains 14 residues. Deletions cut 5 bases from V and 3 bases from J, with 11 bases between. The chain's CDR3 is CASSQQGLNQPQHF. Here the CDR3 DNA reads TGTGCCAGCAGTCAACAGGGCCTCAATCAGCCCCAGCATTTT.

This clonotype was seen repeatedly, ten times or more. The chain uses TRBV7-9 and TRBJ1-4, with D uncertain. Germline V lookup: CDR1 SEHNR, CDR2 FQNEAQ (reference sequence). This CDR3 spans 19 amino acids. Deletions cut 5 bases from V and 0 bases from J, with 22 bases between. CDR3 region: CASSPNSGKHPATNEKLFF. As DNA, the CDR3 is TGTGCCAGCAGCCCTAATTCCGGGAAACACCCTGCAACTAATGAAAAACTGTTTTTT.

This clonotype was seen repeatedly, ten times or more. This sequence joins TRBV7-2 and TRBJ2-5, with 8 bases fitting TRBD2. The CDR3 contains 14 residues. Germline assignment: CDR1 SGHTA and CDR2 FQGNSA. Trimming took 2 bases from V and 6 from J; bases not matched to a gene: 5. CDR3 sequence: CASSLSGGMQTQYF. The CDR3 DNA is TGTGCCAGCAGCTTATCGGGAGGGATGCAGACCCAGTACTTC.

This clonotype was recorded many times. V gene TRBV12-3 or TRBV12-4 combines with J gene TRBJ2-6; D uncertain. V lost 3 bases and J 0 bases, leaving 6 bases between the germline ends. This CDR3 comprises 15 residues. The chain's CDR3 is CASSFPNSGANVLTF. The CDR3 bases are TGTGCCAGCAGTTTCCCAAACTCTGGGGCCAACGTCCTGACTTTC.

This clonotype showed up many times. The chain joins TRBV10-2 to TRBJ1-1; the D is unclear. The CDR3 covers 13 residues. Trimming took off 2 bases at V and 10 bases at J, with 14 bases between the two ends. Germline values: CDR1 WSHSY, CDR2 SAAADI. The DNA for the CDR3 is TGCGCCAGCAGTGAGAGAGGTATAATCAGAGCTTTCTTT. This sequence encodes CASSERGIIRAFF.

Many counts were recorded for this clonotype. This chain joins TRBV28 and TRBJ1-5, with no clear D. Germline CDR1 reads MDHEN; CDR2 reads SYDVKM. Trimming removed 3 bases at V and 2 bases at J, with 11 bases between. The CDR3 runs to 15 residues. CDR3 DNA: TGTGCCAGCAGTTTCAAGGGAGTCGGCAATCAGCCCCAGCATTTT. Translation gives CASSFKGVGNQPQHF.

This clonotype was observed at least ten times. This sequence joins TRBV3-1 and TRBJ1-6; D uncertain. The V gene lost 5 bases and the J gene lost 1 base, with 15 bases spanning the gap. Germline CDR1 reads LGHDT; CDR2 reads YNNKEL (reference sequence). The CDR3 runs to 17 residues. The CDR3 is CASSYRTGGSYNSPLHF. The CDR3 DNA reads TGTGCCAGCAGCTACCGGACCGGAGGGTCCTATAATTCACCCCTCCACTTT.

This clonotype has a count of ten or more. The CDR3 protein is CASSQAGNNYGYTF. The CDR3 bases are TGTGCCAGCTCACAGGCTGGAAATAACTATGGCTACACCTTC. The chain uses TRBV18 and TRBJ1-2; D unresolved. Germline V gene data show CDR1 as KGHSH and CDR2 as LQKENI. V gave up 4 bases and J gave up 1 base, with 10 bases separating them. CDR3 length: 14 amino acids. Using reference TRBV18 and TRBJ1-2 for the parts outside the CDR3, the full variable domain is NAGVMQNPRHLVRRRGQEARLRCSPMKGHSHVYWYRQLPEEGLKFMVYLQKENIIDESGMPKERFSAEFPKEGPSILRIQQVVRGDSAAYFCASSQAGNNYGYTFGSGTRLTVV.

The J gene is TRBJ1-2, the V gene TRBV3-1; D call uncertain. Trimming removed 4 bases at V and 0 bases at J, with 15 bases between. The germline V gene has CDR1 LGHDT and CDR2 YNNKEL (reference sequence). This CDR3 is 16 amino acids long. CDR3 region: CASSPSWGEPNYGYTF. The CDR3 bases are TGTGCCAGCAGCCCTAGCTGGGGTGAACCTAACTATGGCTACACCTTC.

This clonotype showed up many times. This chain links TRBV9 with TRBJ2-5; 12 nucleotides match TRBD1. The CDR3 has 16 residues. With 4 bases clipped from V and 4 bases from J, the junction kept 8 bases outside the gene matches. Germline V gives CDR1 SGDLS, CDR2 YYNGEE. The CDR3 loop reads CASSLSPGQGAETQYF. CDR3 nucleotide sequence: TGTGCCAGCAGCTTGAGCCCGGGACAGGGGGCAGAGACCCAGTACTTC.

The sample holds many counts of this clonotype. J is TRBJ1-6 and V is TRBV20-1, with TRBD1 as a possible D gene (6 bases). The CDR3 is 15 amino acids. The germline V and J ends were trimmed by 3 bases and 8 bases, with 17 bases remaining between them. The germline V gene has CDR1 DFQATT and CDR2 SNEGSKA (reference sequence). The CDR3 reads CSASVTGRLDSPLHF. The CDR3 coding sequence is TGCAGTGCTAGCGTAACAGGGAGGCTTGATTCACCCCTCCACTTT.

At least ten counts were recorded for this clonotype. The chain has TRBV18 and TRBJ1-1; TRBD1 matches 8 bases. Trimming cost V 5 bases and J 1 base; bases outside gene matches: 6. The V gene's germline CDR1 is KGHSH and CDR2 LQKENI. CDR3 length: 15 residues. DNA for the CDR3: TGTGCCAGCTCAAAGGACAGGGCCGCGAACACTGAAGCTTTCTTT. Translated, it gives CASSKDRAANTEAFF.

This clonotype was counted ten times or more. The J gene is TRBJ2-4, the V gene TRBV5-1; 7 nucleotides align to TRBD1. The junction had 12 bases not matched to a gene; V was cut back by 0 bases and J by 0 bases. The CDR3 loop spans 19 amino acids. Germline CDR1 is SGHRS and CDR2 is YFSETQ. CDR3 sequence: CASSLGQGSYRLAKNIQYF. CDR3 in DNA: TGCGCCAGCAGCTTGGGACAGGGCAGCTACCGACTAGCCAAAAACATTCAGTACTTC.

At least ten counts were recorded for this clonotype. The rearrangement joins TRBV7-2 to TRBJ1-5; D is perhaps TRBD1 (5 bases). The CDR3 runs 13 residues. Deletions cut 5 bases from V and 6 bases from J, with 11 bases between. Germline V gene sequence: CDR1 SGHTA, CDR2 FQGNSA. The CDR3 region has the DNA TGTGCCAGCAGCCGCAGGGAGACTCAGCCCCAGCATTTT. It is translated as CASSRRETQPQHF. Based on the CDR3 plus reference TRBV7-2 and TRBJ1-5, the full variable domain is GAGVSQSPSNKVTEKGKDVELRCDPISGHTALYWYRQSLGQGLEFLIYFQGNSAPDKSGLPSDRFSAERTGGSVSTLTIQRTQQEDSAVYLCASSRRETQPQHFGDGTRLSIL.

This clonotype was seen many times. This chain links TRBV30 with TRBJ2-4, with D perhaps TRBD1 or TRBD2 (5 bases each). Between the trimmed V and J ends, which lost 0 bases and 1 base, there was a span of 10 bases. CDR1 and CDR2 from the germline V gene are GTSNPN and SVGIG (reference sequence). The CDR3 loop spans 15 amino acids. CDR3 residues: CAWSVGARAKNIQYF. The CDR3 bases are TGTGCCTGGAGTGTCGGGGCTAGGGCCAAAAACATTCAGTACTTC.

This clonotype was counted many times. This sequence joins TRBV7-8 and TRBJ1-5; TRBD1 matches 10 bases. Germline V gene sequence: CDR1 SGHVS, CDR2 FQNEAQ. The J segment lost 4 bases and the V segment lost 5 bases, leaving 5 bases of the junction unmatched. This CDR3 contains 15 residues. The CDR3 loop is CASSTRTGGNQPQHF. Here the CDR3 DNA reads TGTGCCAGCAGCACGCGGACAGGGGGAAATCAGCCCCAGCATTTT.

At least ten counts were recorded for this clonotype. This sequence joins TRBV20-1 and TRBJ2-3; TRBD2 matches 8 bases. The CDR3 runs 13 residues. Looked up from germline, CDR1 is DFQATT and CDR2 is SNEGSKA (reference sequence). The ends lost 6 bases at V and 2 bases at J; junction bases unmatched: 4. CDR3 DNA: TGCAGTGCCCTCGGGGGGGTCACAGATACGCAGTATTTT. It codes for CSALGGVTDTQYF.

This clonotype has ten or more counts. The DNA for the CDR3 is TGTGCCAGCAGTTTCCCCGGACAGGTACTGAACACTGAAGCTTTCTTT. As protein: CASSFPGQVLNTEAFF. The chain uses TRBV6-2 or TRBV6-3 and TRBJ1-1, with 7 nucleotides matching TRBD1. This CDR3 has 16 amino acids. Germline V CDR1 and CDR2: MNHEY, SVGEGT. J lost 0 bases, V lost 4 bases, and 8 bases had no gene match.

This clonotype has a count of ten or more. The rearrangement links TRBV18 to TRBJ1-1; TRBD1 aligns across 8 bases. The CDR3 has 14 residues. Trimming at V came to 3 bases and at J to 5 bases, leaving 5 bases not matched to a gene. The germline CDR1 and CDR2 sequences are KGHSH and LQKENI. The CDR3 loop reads CASSPRTGRTEAFF. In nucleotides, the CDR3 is TGTGCCAGCTCACCGAGGACAGGGCGGACTGAAGCTTTCTTT.

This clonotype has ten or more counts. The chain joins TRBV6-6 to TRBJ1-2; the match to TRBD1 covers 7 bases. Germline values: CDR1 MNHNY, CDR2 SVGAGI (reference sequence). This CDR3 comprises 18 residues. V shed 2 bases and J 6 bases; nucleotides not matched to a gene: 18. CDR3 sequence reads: CASSYGRSVLQGLDGYTF. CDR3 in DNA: TGTGCCAGCAGTTACGGACGTAGCGTATTACAGGGGTTGGATGGCTACACCTTC.

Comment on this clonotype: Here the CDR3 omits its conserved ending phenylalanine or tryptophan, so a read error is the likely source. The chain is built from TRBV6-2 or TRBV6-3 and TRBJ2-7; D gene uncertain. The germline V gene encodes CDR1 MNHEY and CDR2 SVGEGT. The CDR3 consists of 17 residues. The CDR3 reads CASSYPGWMKNSYGQYS. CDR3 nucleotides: TGTGCCAGCAGTTATCCCGGGTGGATGAAGAACTCCTACGGGCAGTACTCC.

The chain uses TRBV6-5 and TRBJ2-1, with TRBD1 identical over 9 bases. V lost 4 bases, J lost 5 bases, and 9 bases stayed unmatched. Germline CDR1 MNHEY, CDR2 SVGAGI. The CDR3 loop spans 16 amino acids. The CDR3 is CASSCGDRETNNEQFF. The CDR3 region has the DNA TGTGCCAGCAGTTGTGGGGACAGGGAAACTAACAATGAGCAGTTCTTC.

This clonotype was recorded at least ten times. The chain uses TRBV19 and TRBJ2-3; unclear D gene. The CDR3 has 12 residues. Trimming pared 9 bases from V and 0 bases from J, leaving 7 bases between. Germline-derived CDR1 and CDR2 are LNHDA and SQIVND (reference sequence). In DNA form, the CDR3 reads TGTGCCAGCAGTCCCAGCACAGATACGCAGTATTTT. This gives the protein CASSPSTDTQYF. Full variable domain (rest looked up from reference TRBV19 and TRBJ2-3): DGGITQSPKYLFRKEGQNVTLSCEQNLNHDAMYWYRQDPGQGLRLIYYSQIVNDFQKGDIAEGYSVSREKKESFPLTVTSAQKNPTAFYLCASSPSTDTQYFGPGTRLTVL.

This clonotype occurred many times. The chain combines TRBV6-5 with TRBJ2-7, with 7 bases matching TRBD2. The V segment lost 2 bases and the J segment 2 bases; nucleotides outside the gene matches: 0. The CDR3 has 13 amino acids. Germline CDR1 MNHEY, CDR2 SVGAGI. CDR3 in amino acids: CASSYAGAYEQYF. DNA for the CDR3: TGTGCCAGCAGTTACGCGGGAGCCTACGAGCAGTACTTC.

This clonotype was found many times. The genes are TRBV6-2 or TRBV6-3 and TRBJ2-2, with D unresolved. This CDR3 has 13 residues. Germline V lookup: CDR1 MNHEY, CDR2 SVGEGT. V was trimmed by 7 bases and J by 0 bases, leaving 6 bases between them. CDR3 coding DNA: TGTGCCAGCATGCATCCGAACACCGGGGAGCTGTTTTTT. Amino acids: CASMHPNTGELFF.